This T cell receptor beta chain was recovered during a study of beta chain features in type 1 diabetes. Whole-study context: Sorted cells examined across all samples numbered 100 million to 140 million.

Study conclusions and caveats: TCRB repertoires of naive, central memory and Treg cells appeared more similar among patients than among healthy donors. More deletions and fewer insertions at VDJ junctions were found in patients with type 1 diabetes. Moderate but significant shortening of TCRB CDR3s was recorded in all four CD4+ subsets from Type 1 diabetes patients.

Concerning this clone itself: Its antigen is undetermined.

CDR3 length equals 18 residues. CDR1 and CDR2 from the germline V gene are MGHRA and YSYEKL. V was clipped by 0 bases and J by 1 base, with 16 bases between them. All of the isolated RNA was reverse transcribed, so expressed TCRB transcripts were sequenced. Repertoires were generated with immunoSEQ multiplex PCR, while TCRdb's copy carries only in-frame clones and drops some. The sample carries tens of thousands of clones, 49% recorded once. The sequenced sample was stem cell memory CD4+ T cells from blood. The clonotype comes from a man younger than 40 with type 1 diabetes. The chain uses TRBV4-1 and TRBJ2-4; the D gene is possibly TRBD2 (6 bases). Written as DNA, the CDR3 is TGCGCCAGCAGCCAAGATTGGGCGGGGAACATGGCCAAAAACATTCAGTACTTC. The encoded protein is CASSQDWAGNMAKNIQYF.